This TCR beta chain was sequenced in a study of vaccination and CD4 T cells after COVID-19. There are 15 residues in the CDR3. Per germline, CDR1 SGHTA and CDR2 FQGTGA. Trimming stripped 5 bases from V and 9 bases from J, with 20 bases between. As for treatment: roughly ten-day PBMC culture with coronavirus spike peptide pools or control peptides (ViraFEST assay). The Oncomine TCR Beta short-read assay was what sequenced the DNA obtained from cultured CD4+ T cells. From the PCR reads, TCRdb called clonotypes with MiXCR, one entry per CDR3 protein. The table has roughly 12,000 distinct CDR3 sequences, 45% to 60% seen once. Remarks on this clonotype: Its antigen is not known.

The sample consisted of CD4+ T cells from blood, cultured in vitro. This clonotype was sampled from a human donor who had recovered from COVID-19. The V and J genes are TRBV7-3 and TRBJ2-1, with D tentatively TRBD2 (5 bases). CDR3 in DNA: TGTGCCAGCAGCCCAGGTGGTCTAGCTGGAGGTGAGCAGTTCTTC. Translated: CASSPGGLAGGEQFF.